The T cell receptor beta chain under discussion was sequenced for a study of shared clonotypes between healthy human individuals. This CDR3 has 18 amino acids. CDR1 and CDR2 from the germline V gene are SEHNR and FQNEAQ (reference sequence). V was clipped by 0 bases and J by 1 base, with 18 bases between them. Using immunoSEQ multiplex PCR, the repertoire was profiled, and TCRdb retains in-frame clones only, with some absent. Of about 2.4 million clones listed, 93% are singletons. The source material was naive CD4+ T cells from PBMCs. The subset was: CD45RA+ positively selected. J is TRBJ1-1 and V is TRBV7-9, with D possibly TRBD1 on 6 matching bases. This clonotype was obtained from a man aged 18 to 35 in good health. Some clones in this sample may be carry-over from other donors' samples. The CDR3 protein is CASSLAGRQAIRNTEAFF. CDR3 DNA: TGTGCCAGCAGCTTAGCGGGGAGACAGGCGATACGGAACACTGAAGCTTTCTTT.